This T cell receptor beta chain comes out of a study of CD8+CD57+ T cells in acquired aplastic anemia. For the study at large: Sorted CD4+ and CD8+ cells yielded 3 to 3.5 ug of DNA on average. Study-wide findings and caveats: The CD8+ Simpson's diversity of patients and controls was not significantly different. The same twenty-nine CD8+ CDR3 sequences occurred in patients and in controls.

This clonotype was recorded many times. Its matching antigen is unknown. Sequencing involved patients with CD8+CD57+ cell expansion previously shown by flow cytometry. Among the patients, none had received any therapy at the time of blood sampling. Genomic DNA, the template, was used for profiling of the TCR beta VDJ and CDR3. MiXCR, applied by TCRdb to the reads, yields one record per CDR3 protein. The table includes over 250,000 distinct CDR3 sequences, under 65% detected once. The length of the CDR3 is 18 residues. Trimming took 0 bases from V and 0 from J; bases not matched to a gene: 8. Germline CDR1 and CDR2: SEHNR and FQNEAQ (reference sequence).

This sequence joins TRBV7-9 and TRBJ2-1; the match to TRBD2 covers 7 bases. This clonotype originated in a human donor with aplastic anemia. The sequenced material came from sorted CD4+, CD8+, or CD8+CD57+ T cells (not recorded which) from PBMCs. This chain's CDR3 is CASSLALLAQSSYNEQFF. For the CDR3, the DNA is TGTGCCAGCAGCTTAGCGCTACTAGCGCAGAGCTCCTACAATGAGCAGTTCTTC.